A selection of T cell receptor beta chains follows, all from one sample in a study of shared clonotypes between healthy human individuals. This table comes from immunoSEQ multiplex PCR, and its TCRdb copy is limited to in-frame clones, with some not included. The sample lists 2 million to 3 million clones, 90% to 95% seen once, with around 0.15% in the top ten. The sequenced material came from naive CD4+ T cells sorted from blood. Every receptor here comes from a man aged 18-30 years in good health. The CDR3 runs from the conserved cysteine through the conserved F or W. The order of the fields is J gene, clone size, D gene, V gene, CDR3 DNA, CDR3 protein. A D gene is named only where the DNA matches it firmly. Size is stated for part of the rows, as once, few or many counts, or as a class when the clone is expanded.

TRBJ1-3 | NA | NA | TRBV5-1 | TGCGCCAGCAGCGAAGGGGGTTCTGGAAACACCATATATTTT | CASSEGGSGNTIYF
TRBJ2-7 | NA | NA | TRBV7-9 | TGTGCCAGCAGCTTAGAGGCAGCCTACGAGCAGTACTTC | CASSLEAAYEQYF
TRBJ2-2 | NA | TRBD2 | TRBV5-5 | TGTGCCAGCAGCTCTGGACTAGCGGGAGGATTGAACACCGGGGAGCTGTTTTTT | CASSSGLAGGLNTGELFF
TRBJ1-3 | NA | NA | TRBV28 | TGTGCCAGCAGTTTTGGGGGGAAACTTTCTGGAAACACCATATATTTT | CASSFGGKLSGNTIYF
TRBJ2-2 | NA | TRBD1 | TRBV10-3 | TGTGCCATCAGTCTGGGGACAGGGGACACCGGGGAGCTGTTTTTT | CAISLGTGDTGELFF
TRBJ1-3 | NA | NA | TRBV10-2 | TGCGCCAGCAGTGAGTCACCGGGAAACACCATATATTTT | CASSESPGNTIYF
TRBJ2-7 | NA | NA | TRBV7-3 | TGTGCCAGCAGCTCCAAACCGACAGTGCGAAGCTCCTACGAGCAGTACTTC | CASSSKPTVRSSYEQYF
TRBJ2-3 | once | NA | TRBV10-2 | TGCGCCAGCAGTGGTTATCGGGAGGAGGGGGCAGATACGCAGTATTTT | CASSGYREEGADTQYF
TRBJ1-5 | NA | NA | TRBV12-2 | TGTGCAAGTCGCTCCTCATCTAGGGCGGGGGGGCCCCAGCATTTT | CASRSSSRAGGPQHF
TRBJ1-4 | few | TRBD1 | TRBV10-3 | TGTGCCATCGGGGATCCCGGGACAGCTGAAAAACTGTTTTTT | CAIGDPGTAEKLFF
TRBJ2-5 | NA | TRBD2 | TRBV6-1 | TGTGCCAGCAGTGAAGAGCCTAGCGGGAGTTTCAGGGAGACCCAGTACTTC | CASSEEPSGSFRETQYF
TRBJ1-3 | once | NA | TRBV11-2 | TGTGCCAGCAGCTTAGTTAACGGCCTCTCTGGAAACACCATATATTTT | CASSLVNGLSGNTIYF
TRBJ1-6 | few | NA | TRBV7-2 | TGTGCCAGCAGCTTAGCGCACCCTGAGCAAACACCCCTCCACTTT | CASSLAHPEQTPLHF
TRBJ1-3 | once | TRBD1 | TRBV28 | TGTGCCAGCAGTTTACTCAGGACAGGTGGAAACACCATATATTTT | CASSLLRTGGNTIYF
TRBJ2-3 | NA | TRBD2 | TRBV5-1 | TGCGCCAGCAGCCCTCGGATGGCCCGGGGGGCAGATACGCAGTATTTT | CASSPRMARGADTQYF
TRBJ1-6 | few | NA | TRBV5-1 | TGCGCCAGCAGCTTGGACATTAGCTCCTATAATTCACCCCTCCACTTT | CASSLDISSYNSPLHF
TRBJ2-3 | NA | TRBD2 | TRBV6-1 | TGTGCCAGCAGGGGGCTAGCGGGGGGTTATACGCAGTATTTT | CASRGLAGGYTQYF
TRBJ1-1 | NA | NA | TRBV7-6 | TGTGCCAGCAGCTTAGCAGGGGGTTCTGAAGCTTTCTTT | CASSLAGGSEAFF
TRBJ1-3 | NA | NA | TRBV7-2 | TGTGCCAGCAGCGGAGACCGAAACACCATATATTTT | CASSGDRNTIYF
TRBJ1-3 | NA | NA | TRBV13 | TGTGCCAGCAGCCGGCTCGCCCGGGCCGGGACCAAGTCTGGAAACACCATATATTTT | CASSRLARAGTKSGNTIYF
TRBJ1-1 | NA | NA | TRBV28 | TGTGCCAGCCAAAAACCCCAGGGCTGGGGTACTGAAGCTTTCTTT | CASQKPQGWGTEAFF
TRBJ1-2 | NA | TRBD1 | TRBV4-1 | TGCGCCAGCAGCCAAGAAAGGGACAGGGGGCTGTATGGCTACACCTTC | CASSQERDRGLYGYTF
TRBJ2-3 | NA | NA | TRBV6-1 | TGTGCCAGCGATTTAAGAGATACGCAGTATTTT | CASDLRDTQYF
TRBJ1-1 | once | NA | TRBV19 | TGTGCCACAAAATTCGGCGGGGGCAACACTGAAGCTTTCTTT | CATKFGGGNTEAFF
TRBJ2-7 | NA | NA | TRBV2 | TGTGCCAGCACCCCAAGCTCCTACGAGCAGTACTTC | CASTPSSYEQYF